The rows below give T cell receptor beta chains drawn from one sample of a study of blood T cell repertoires in COVID-19. Here immunoSEQ multiplex PCR was the method, and the copy in TCRdb shows in-frame clones only, minus some. The table has around 250,000 clones, around nine tenths seen once; the top ten hold 1.5% to 2%. Sample: PBMCs or T cells enriched from blood (not recorded which). These receptors were collected from a woman in her forties or fifties who had recovered from COVID-19. The CDR3 runs from the conserved cysteine through the conserved F or W. The D gene is left open where the match is weak. Part of the rows lack a size; the others show once, few, many or a class for expanded clones.

>.|TRBJ1-1|TRBV30|.
CAWSVLGQGEAFF
TGTGCCTGGAGTGTATTGGGGCAGGGTGAAGCTTTCTTT
>.|TRBJ1-5|TRBV21-1|.
CASSKREGVQPQHF
TGTGCCAGCAGCAAGCGGGAGGGGGTTCAGCCCCAGCATTTT
>TRBD2|TRBJ2-1|TRBV28|.
CASSGRGSQIYNEQFF
TGTGCCAGCAGTGGGCGGGGGTCTCAAATCTACAATGAGCAGTTCTTC
>TRBD1|TRBJ1-1|TRBV2|.
CASSDGGQVNTEAFF
TGTGCCAGCAGTGACGGGGGACAGGTTAACACTGAAGCTTTCTTT
>.|TRBJ1-2|TRBV28|.
CASRSEGWYGYTF
TGTGCCAGCCGGTCCGAGGGCTGGTATGGCTACACCTTC
>TRBD2|TRBJ2-2|TRBV19|once
CASSRRTSPGELFF
TGTGCCAGTAGTAGAAGGACTAGCCCCGGGGAGCTGTTTTTT
>TRBD1|TRBJ1-1|TRBV6-4|.
CASSPGTGGGQAFF
TGTGCCAGCAGTCCCGGGACAGGAGGAGGCCAAGCTTTCTTT
>.|TRBJ1-1|TRBV13|.
CASSLEGHSNTEAFF
TGTGCCAGCAGCTTAGAGGGACACTCGAACACTGAAGCTTTCTTT
>TRBD1|TRBJ1-1|TRBV19|.
CASSTRTGWNTEAFF
TGTGCCAGTAGTACCAGGACAGGGTGGAACACTGAAGCTTTCTTT
>.|TRBJ2-7|TRBV6-5|.
CASEVRDGLYEQYF
TGTGCCAGCGAGGTGCGGGACGGCCTCTACGAGCAGTACTTC
>TRBD1|TRBJ1-1|TRBV6-6|.
CASSPGQGFSSAFF
TGTGCCAGCAGTCCTGGACAGGGCTTTTCGTCGGCTTTCTTT
>TRBD1|TRBJ1-3|TRBV19|.
CASRRTGASGNTIYF
TGTGCCAGCCGACGAACAGGGGCCTCTGGAAACACCATATATTTT
>TRBD2|TRBJ2-2|TRBV7-2|.
CASSSQGLAGNTGELFF
TGTGCCAGCAGCTCCCAGGGACTAGCGGGAAACACCGGGGAGCTGTTTTTT
>.|TRBJ1-3|TRBV29-1|once
CSVELRGGKSGNTIYF
TGCAGCGTGGAGCTCAGGGGCGGCAAGTCTGGAAACACCATATATTTT
>.|TRBJ2-7|TRBV9|many
CASSVDSGAPYEQYF
TGTGCCAGCAGCGTAGATTCGGGTGCACCCTACGAGCAGTACTTC
>.|TRBJ2-7|TRBV18|few
CASSRLLTYEQYF
TGTGCCAGCTCACGGCTACTAACCTACGAGCAGTACTTC
>TRBD1|TRBJ1-1|TRBV2|.
CASRKGTAGSEAFF
TGTGCCAGCAGGAAAGGGACAGCCGGCTCTGAAGCTTTCTTT
>.|TRBJ1-5|TRBV18|.
CASSVASGLGNQPQHF
TGTGCCAGCTCAGTCGCCTCAGGGCTTGGCAATCAGCCCCAGCATTTT
>TRBD2|TRBJ2-2|TRBV7-2|.
CASSSSSGRNGGELFF
TGTGCCAGCAGCTCTAGTAGCGGGAGAAACGGGGGGGAGCTGTTTTTT
>TRBD1|TRBJ2-7|TRBV5-1|few
CASSSGQGPYEQYF
TGCGCCAGCAGCTCGGGACAGGGGCCCTACGAGCAGTACTTC
>.|TRBJ2-3|TRBV25-1|.
CASSTAGPGTDTQYF
TGTGCCAGCAGTACCGCGGGGCCCGGCACAGATACGCAGTATTTT
>TRBD2|TRBJ2-6|TRBV2|few
CAILAGGFSGANVLTF
TGTGCCATACTAGCGGGAGGTTTCTCTGGGGCCAACGTCCTGACTTTC
>TRBD1|TRBJ1-6|TRBV9|.
CASSVAQGDNSPLHF
TGTGCCAGCAGCGTAGCACAGGGGGATAATTCACCCCTCCACTTT
>TRBD1|TRBJ1-2|TRBV7-9|.
CASSPLGQGSGYTF
TGTGCCAGCAGCCCACTCGGACAGGGAAGCGGCTACACCTTC
>TRBD1|TRBJ1-6|TRBV27|.
CASSLWGPGQYNSPLHF
TGTGCCAGCAGTTTATGGGGCCCGGGACAGTATAATTCACCCCTCCACTTT
>TRBD1|TRBJ2-5|TRBV7-9|.
CASAGGLQETQYF
TGTGCCAGCGCAGGGGGCCTTCAAGAGACCCAGTACTTC
>TRBD2|TRBJ2-1|TRBV2|.
CASSPRTSGSYNEQFF
TGTGCCAGCAGTCCCCGGACTAGCGGGAGCTACAATGAGCAGTTCTTC
>TRBD1|TRBJ2-1|TRBV18|.
CASSPTGYDNEQFF
TGTGCCAGCTCACCGACAGGGTATGACAATGAGCAGTTCTTC